Below, 17 T cell receptor beta chains from the same sample are listed, as sequenced in a study of CD8 T cells in ankylosing spondylitis. TCRdb itself ran the 5' RACE reads through MiXCR, one entry per CDR3 protein. In the table there are approximately 220,000 distinct CDR3 sequences, roughly 24% of which are singletons. Sample: blood, either unsorted or a sorted T cell fraction (not recorded which). These receptors all stem from a male donor with ankylosing spondylitis or in good health (not recorded which).

This clonotype was seen repeatedly, ten times or more. V and J are TRBV11-1 and TRBJ2-1, with D maybe TRBD1 (6 bases). CDR3 size: 20 residues. Trimming cost V 7 bases and J 2 bases, with 30 bases left between them. Germline CDR1 and CDR2: SGHAT and FQDESV (reference sequence). The CDR3 coding sequence is TGTGCCAGCAACGCTCCCCGCTCTGGGGGCCCATCACGAACCTACAATGAGCAGTTCTTC. As protein: CASNAPRSGGPSRTYNEQFF. Variable domain in full (rest from reference TRBV11-1 and TRBJ2-1): EAEVAQSPRYKITEKSQAVAFWCDPISGHATLYWYRQILGQGPELLVQFQDESVVDDSQLPKDRFSAERLKGVDSTLKIQPAELGDSAMYLCASNAPRSGGPSRTYNEQFFGPGTRLTVL.

This clonotype was recorded a few times. The chain carries TRBV10-1 and TRBJ2-7; maybe TRBD2 (5 bases). The germline V gene encodes CDR1 WNHNN and CDR2 SYGVQD (reference sequence). The CDR3 has 12 amino acids. The V gene lost 6 bases and the J gene lost 8 bases, with 14 bases spanning the gap. The CDR3 nucleotides are TGCGCCAGCAGGGCCTCGACTACCCAGCAGTACTTC. Protein sequence: CASRASTTQQYF.

Ten or more counts support this clonotype. The chain recombines TRBV12-3 or TRBV12-4 with TRBJ1-6; D is undetermined. The V end was cut by 1 base, the J end by 11 bases, with 18 bases between. The CDR3 has 16 residues. The DNA of the CDR3 is TGTGCCAGCAGTTTAGGGGTGGCAGGCCCGGGAACACCCCTCCACTTT. Protein sequence: CASSLGVAGPGTPLHF.

This clonotype was seen at least ten times. Written as DNA, the CDR3 is TGTGCCAGCAGCTTTGTTGGCGCCCATGAGCAGTTCTTC. The encoded protein is CASSFVGAHEQFF. The chain joins TRBV7-3 to TRBJ2-1; D remains ambiguous. Germline CDR1 and CDR2: SGHTA and FQGTGA. V was trimmed by 3 bases and J by 8 bases, leaving 11 bases between them. The CDR3 consists of 13 residues.

The chain carries TRBV12-5 and TRBJ2-7; D is possibly TRBD2 (5 bases). Trimming took 3 bases from V and 3 from J, leaving 12 bases between them. Germline-derived CDR1 and CDR2 are LGHNT and FRNRAP. The CDR3 spans 14 residues. The CDR3 region has the DNA TGTGCTAGTGGTTTAGGTACGGGGAGCTACGAGCAGTACTTC. This encodes CASGLGTGSYEQYF.

This clonotype was recorded many times. The V and J genes are TRBV5-1 and TRBJ2-7, with D uncertain. Germline CDR1 is SGHRS and CDR2 is YFSETQ. There are 15 residues in the CDR3. Trimming removed 0 bases at V and 1 base at J, with 11 bases between. In DNA form, the CDR3 reads TGCGCCAGCAGCTTGGATTCGGGCAGTTCCTACGAGCAGTACTTC. It is translated as CASSLDSGSSYEQYF.

This chain connects TRBV20-1 to TRBJ2-2; 7 nucleotides align to TRBD2. Germline V lookup: CDR1 DFQATT, CDR2 SNEGSKA (reference sequence). V dropped 0 bases and J dropped 5; count of bases not matched to a gene: 12. The CDR3 runs 17 residues. The CDR3 spells CSARDPTGGPLTGELFF. Here the CDR3 DNA reads TGCAGTGCTAGAGATCCTACGGGAGGCCCATTAACCGGGGAGCTGTTTTTT.

This clonotype has a count of ten or more. This chain uses TRBV25-1 with TRBJ2-7; no clear D gene. The germline V gene has CDR1 MGHDK and CDR2 SYGVNS. The CDR3 runs to 11 residues. Trimming removed 4 bases at V and 3 bases at J, with 4 bases between. The CDR3 loop is CASSGVYEQYF. CDR3 nucleotides: TGTGCCAGCAGTGGAGTCTACGAGCAGTACTTC.

This chain links TRBV29-1 with TRBJ1-2; the D is unclear. Germline-derived CDR1 and CDR2 are SQVTM and ANQGSEA. Trimming pared 7 bases from V and 4 bases from J, leaving 16 bases between. The CDR3 is 13 residues long. Written as DNA, the CDR3 is TGCAGCGCACACGGAGTTTCAGGCTATGGCTACACCTTC. Amino acid sequence: CSAHGVSGYGYTF.

This clonotype was observed at least ten times. This rearrangement joins TRBV7-2 to TRBJ2-7; TRBD2 might be the D (6 bases). V was shortened by 5 bases and J by 7 bases, with 24 bases between the two germline ends. The CDR3 covers 16 residues. Looked up from germline, CDR1 is SGHTA and CDR2 is FQGNSA. The CDR3 coding sequence is TGTGCCAGCAGCACCGACTCCCAGACTAGTTCCCGGGAGCAGTACTTC. Translation gives CASSTDSQTSSREQYF.

The chain uses TRBV11-1 and TRBJ2-6, with a possible D match to TRBD2 (7 bases). V gave up 5 bases and J gave up 0 bases, with 17 bases separating them. The CDR3 runs to 18 residues. Germline V gene data show CDR1 as SGHAT and CDR2 as FQDESV (reference sequence). This chain's CDR3 is CASSPVWGGPSGANVLTF. CDR3 sequence (DNA): TGTGCCAGCAGCCCCGTTTGGGGGGGGCCCTCTGGGGCCAACGTCCTGACTTTC.

This clonotype has a count of ten or more. V and J are TRBV2 and TRBJ2-1; the match to TRBD1 covers 9 bases. This CDR3 comprises 14 residues. CDR1 and CDR2 from the germline V gene are SNHLY and FYNNEI. V trimming: 6 bases; J trimming: 12 bases; junction bases outside the gene matches: 12. CDR3 sequence reads: CASRSGTGTWVQFF. The CDR3 nucleotides are TGTGCCAGCAGGTCCGGGACAGGGACCTGGGTGCAGTTCTTC.

The genes are TRBV5-1 and TRBJ2-7; D perhaps matches TRBD1 (5 bases). V was clipped by 0 bases and J by 7 bases, with 11 bases between them. Germline lookup yields CDR1 SGHRS and CDR2 YFSETQ. The CDR3 is 13 residues long. This CDR3 is CASSLDRFWEQYF. The CDR3, as DNA: TGCGCCAGCAGCTTGGACAGGTTTTGGGAGCAGTACTTC. The whole variable domain, remainder taken from reference TRBV5-1 and TRBJ2-7, is KAGVTQTPRYLIKTRGQQVTLSCSPISGHRSVSWYQQTPGQGLQFLFEYFSETQRNKGNFPGRFSGRQFSNSRSEMNVSTLELGDSALYLCASSLDRFWEQYFGPGTRLTVT.

This clonotype appeared a few times. The V call is TRBV29-1, the J call TRBJ2-1; D is unclear. The CDR3 sequence is 13 residues long. Trimming left V 1 base short and J 4 bases short, with 8 bases between. Per germline, CDR1 SQVTM and CDR2 ANQGSEA. CDR3: CSVEVAWYNEQFF. As DNA, the CDR3 is TGCAGCGTTGAAGTGGCCTGGTACAATGAGCAGTTCTTC.

This clonotype was seen ten or more times. The chain carries TRBV6-5 and TRBJ1-1; D is unclear. CDR1 is MNHEY, CDR2 SVGAGI, per germline. CDR3 size: 14 residues. V dropped 2 bases and J dropped 0 bases, with 7 bases sitting between them. The CDR3, as DNA: TGTGCCAGCAGTTACGTCAGGCTGAACACTGAAGCTTTCTTT. Its translation is CASSYVRLNTEAFF.

The table lists this clonotype with a few counts. The rearrangement joins TRBV20-1 to TRBJ2-1; 10 positions match TRBD2. V trimming: 5 bases; J trimming: 6 bases; junction bases outside the gene matches: 13. The CDR3 sequence is 16 residues long. Per the germline V gene, CDR1 is DFQATT and CDR2 is SNEGSKA (reference sequence). The CDR3 DNA sequence: TGCAGTGCTCTTGGGCTAAGCGGGAGGGCCCGCAATGAGCAGTTCTTC. Translating it yields CSALGLSGRARNEQFF.

The chain joins TRBV2 to TRBJ2-3; 10 bases align to TRBD2. Germline V gives CDR1 SNHLY, CDR2 FYNNEI. There are 13 residues in the CDR3. With 9 bases clipped from V and 2 bases from J, the junction kept 2 bases outside the gene matches. CDR3 nucleotides: TGTGCCAGTAGCGGGAGGTACACAGATACGCAGTATTTT. Protein sequence: CASSGRYTDTQYF.